Sequencing of this T cell receptor (beta chain) was carried out in a study of blood T cell repertoires in COVID-19. Study summary: Sites in the United States, Italy and Spain provided acute and convalescent COVID-19 samples. The analysed material was cDNA or gDNA that came from T cells, B-cell-depleted T cells, or PBMCs.

Original data processing: Amplification of reference gene primers was used by the study to estimate nucleated cell counts. TCRdb's copy holds only in-frame clones and misses some; the assay was immunoSEQ multiplex PCR. That table is the source of V, J and clone size, and D and trimming were worked out from the DNA. The table has around 200,000 clones, around 84% seen once. The sequencing input was peripheral blood. This TCR derives from a woman older than 75 with active or convalescent COVID-19.

In DNA form, the CDR3 reads TGTGCCAGCAGCTTACCTCGGGGTAGGTCGGACGAGCAGTACTTC. Its translation is CASSLPRGRSDEQYF. V usage is TRBV7-2 and J usage is TRBJ2-7; D may be TRBD2 (5 bases). Germline assignment: CDR1 SGHTA and CDR2 FQGNSA. The CDR3 runs 15 residues. V was shortened by 2 bases and J by 5 bases, with 16 bases between the two germline ends.